The 26 T cell receptor beta chains reported below all come from one sample, sequenced in a study of blood T cell repertoires in COVID-19. Measured with immunoSEQ multiplex PCR; TCRdb has only the in-frame clones, and not every one. The repertoire has around 160,000 clones, roughly 90% of them found once; the top ten carry 18%. Sequencing input: peripheral blood. The receptors come from a man aged 55 to 70 with active or convalescent COVID-19.

The rearrangement joins TRBV25-1 to TRBJ1-4; D gene uncertain. There are 12 residues in the CDR3. The germline V and J ends were trimmed by 6 bases and 4 bases, with 6 bases remaining between them. From germline, CDR1 is MGHDK and CDR2 SYGVNS. This chain's CDR3 is CASRENNEKLFF. The CDR3 nucleotides are TGTGCCAGCAGAGAGAATAATGAAAAACTGTTTTTT.

This rearrangement joins TRBV10-3 to TRBJ1-6; D unresolved. The CDR3 is made up of 12 amino acids. Trimming shortened V by 1 base and J by 7 bases, and 2 bases separated the two germline ends. Germline CDR1 reads ENHRY; CDR2 reads SYGVKD. CDR3 in amino acids: CAISELNSPLHF. Here the CDR3 DNA reads TGTGCCATCAGTGAGTTAAATTCACCCCTCCACTTT.

The chain employs TRBV6-5 and TRBJ1-1; D perhaps matches TRBD1 (5 bases). Trimming cost V 4 bases and J 2 bases, with 14 bases left between them. Germline V gene sequence: CDR1 MNHEY, CDR2 SVGAGI. There are 15 residues in the CDR3. CDR3 sequence: CASSFQPTANTEAFF. The CDR3 bases are TGTGCCAGCAGTTTTCAACCGACAGCAAACACTGAAGCTTTCTTT.

The sample holds a few counts of this clone. The chain has TRBV19 and TRBJ1-1; D gene uncertain. The CDR3 sequence is 13 residues long. The germline V gene has CDR1 LNHDA and CDR2 SQIVND (reference sequence). Trimming cost V 8 bases and J 2 bases, with 12 bases left between them. CDR3 bases: TGTGCCAGTGCGGCAGGACTCAACACTGAAGCTTTCTTT. Its translation: CASAAGLNTEAFF. Variable domain in full (rest from reference TRBV19 and TRBJ1-1): DGGITQSPKYLFRKEGQNVTLSCEQNLNHDAMYWYRQDPGQGLRLIYYSQIVNDFQKGDIAEGYSVSREKKESFPLTVTSAQKNPTAFYLCASAAGLNTEAFFGQGTRLTVV.

This clone was found a few times. V gene TRBV10-3 combines with J gene TRBJ1-5, with TRBD1 as a possible D gene (5 bases). Trimming removed 2 bases at V and 4 bases at J, with 9 bases between. CDR1 is ENHRY and CDR2 is SYGVKD in the germline V gene. This CDR3 is 14 amino acids long. DNA for the CDR3: TGTGCCATCAGTGAGGTCGGGGGGAATCAGCCCCAGCATTTT. Translating gives CAISEVGGNQPQHF.

The V call is TRBV30, the J call TRBJ1-3; D might be TRBD1 (5 bases). In germline, CDR1 is GTSNPN, CDR2 SVGIG (reference sequence). V lost 1 base and J 1 base, leaving 5 bases between the germline ends. The CDR3 totals 13 residues. CDR3 in amino acids: CAWSAGSGNTIYF. CDR3 bases: TGTGCCTGGAGTGCAGGGTCTGGAAACACCATATATTTT.

The chain couples TRBV20-1 to TRBJ2-3; 8 nucleotides align to TRBD2. The CDR3 length is 17 residues. Germline V gives CDR1 DFQATT, CDR2 SNEGSKA (reference sequence). J gave up 0 bases and V 6 bases, and 14 bases lay outside the gene matches. Here the CDR3 reads CSASPRRASGSTDTQYF. In nucleotides, the CDR3 is TGCAGTGCGAGTCCCCGCCGGGCTAGCGGGAGCACAGATACGCAGTATTTT.

This sequence joins TRBV20-1 and TRBJ1-5; TRBD1 agrees at 8 bases. This CDR3 comprises 15 residues. Losses at the gene ends were 3 bases for V and 1 base for J; bases not matched to a gene: 5. Germline V gene sequence: CDR1 DFQATT, CDR2 SNEGSKA (reference sequence). The CDR3 DNA is TGCAGTGCTAGTCCCGGGACAGGCAGCAATCAGCCCCAGCATTTT. This translates into CSASPGTGSNQPQHF.

The genes are TRBV27 and TRBJ1-2; 10 positions match TRBD1. Germline V gene lookup returns CDR1 MNHEY and CDR2 SMNVEV (reference sequence). Unmatched junction bases numbered 6, after V lost 1 base and J lost 7 bases. This CDR3 has 15 residues. The CDR3 DNA reads as TGTGCCAGCAGTTTATTAGGGACAGGGGAGGGTGGCTACACCTTC. Translation gives CASSLLGTGEGGYTF.

The rearrangement links TRBV11-2 to TRBJ2-1; TRBD2 is a possible D gene (6 bases). CDR1 is SGHAT, CDR2 FQNNGV, per germline. V was pared by 5 bases and J by 8 bases, with 19 bases between. The CDR3 covers 15 residues. CDR3 in DNA: TGTGCCAGCAGCCCGAGGGAGGATGGTTTTTATGAGCAGTTCTTC. This translates into CASSPREDGFYEQFF.

The rearrangement uses TRBV4-1 and TRBJ1-4; D gene uncertain. CDR1 is MGHRA, CDR2 YSYEKL, per germline. This CDR3 has 13 residues. V was trimmed by 3 bases and J by 2 bases, leaving 4 bases between them. The DNA of the CDR3 is TGCGCCAGCAGCCACAGTACTAATGAAAAACTGTTTTTT. Translated: CASSHSTNEKLFF.

In this sample, this clone turned up once. The chain couples TRBV19 to TRBJ1-3, with 8 bases identical to TRBD1. This CDR3 region has 15 residues. The V gene end was trimmed by 5 bases and the J gene end by 4 bases; junction bases not matched to a gene: 7. Germline loops: CDR1 LNHDA, CDR2 SQIVND (reference sequence). The CDR3 DNA follows: TGTGCCAGTAGTTCCAGGGGGCAAGTCGGAAACACCATATATTTT. Translating gives CASSSRGQVGNTIYF.

The chain links TRBV5-4 to TRBJ2-2, with 8 bases that match TRBD1. The CDR3 consists of 15 residues. Germline V CDR1 and CDR2: SGHNT, YYREEE (reference sequence). Losses at the gene ends were 0 bases for V and 7 bases for J; bases not matched to a gene: 5. CDR3 in DNA: TGTGCCAGCAGCTTGGGACAGGGGAAGAGCGGGGAGCTGTTTTTT. It translates to CASSLGQGKSGELFF.

V and J are TRBV18 and TRBJ2-7; weak D call: TRBD1 (5 bases). Germline V gives CDR1 KGHSH, CDR2 LQKENI. This CDR3 has 16 amino acids. The ends were cut back, 5 bases at V and 3 bases at J, with 20 bases in the middle. The CDR3 loop is CASSGAPTANNYEQYF. The CDR3 bases are TGTGCCAGCTCAGGGGCCCCGACAGCGAATAACTACGAGCAGTACTTC. Full variable domain (missing parts from reference TRBV18 and TRBJ2-7): NAGVMQNPRHLVRRRGQEARLRCSPMKGHSHVYWYRQLPEEGLKFMVYLQKENIIDESGMPKERFSAEFPKEGPSILRIQQVVRGDSAAYFCASSGAPTANNYEQYFGPGTRLTVT.

The chain carries TRBV6-4 and TRBJ1-2; tentatively, D is TRBD1 (5 bases). Germline V gene data show CDR1 as MRHNA and CDR2 as SNTAGT. Between the trimmed V and J ends, which lost 6 bases and 8 bases, there was a span of 13 bases. CDR3 size: 12 residues. The CDR3 loop is CASRTAMGGYTF. In DNA form, the CDR3 reads TGTGCCAGCAGGACAGCCATGGGGGGCTACACCTTC.

This chain joins TRBV27 and TRBJ1-2; TRBD1 matches 9 bases. The germline gives CDR1 MNHEY, CDR2 SMNVEV (reference sequence). J gave up 4 bases and V 0 bases, and 6 bases lay outside the gene matches. The CDR3 consists of 16 residues. The CDR3 nucleotides read TGTGCCAGCAGTTTATCGGGGACAGGGTGGGGCTATGGCTACACCTTC. This translates into CASSLSGTGWGYGYTF.

The CDR3 sequence: CASSLASGSYEQYF. The CDR3 nucleotides read TGTGCCAGCAGCTTAGCTAGCGGGAGTTACGAGCAGTACTTC. The chain has TRBV5-4 and TRBJ2-7, with 10 bases that match TRBD2. The germline V gene encodes CDR1 SGHNT and CDR2 YYREEE (reference sequence). With V trimmed by 2 bases and J by 4 bases, 3 bases remained unmatched. There are 14 residues in the CDR3.

This clone was picked up a small number of times. This rearrangement joins TRBV6-1 to TRBJ1-2; D remains unclear. The germline gives CDR1 MNHNS, CDR2 SASEGT. This CDR3 has 14 amino acids. The V gene lost 2 bases and the J gene lost 4 bases, with 11 bases spanning the gap. The DNA of the CDR3 is TGTGCCAGCAGTGAATCGGAGGGTTTCTATGGCTACACCTTC. Its protein product is CASSESEGFYGYTF.

The V and J genes are TRBV5-1 and TRBJ2-5, with TRBD2 matching over 13 bases. V lost 4 bases, J lost 3 bases, and 12 bases stayed unmatched. Germline CDR1 is SGHRS and CDR2 is YFSETQ. CDR3 size: 18 residues. CDR3 loop: CASSGSVTSGGREETQYF. CDR3 bases: TGCGCCAGCAGCGGCTCTGTGACTAGCGGGGGGCGGGAAGAGACCCAGTACTTC.

The chain joins TRBV7-6 to TRBJ2-7, with no clear D. Deletions cut 3 bases from V and 1 base from J, with 7 bases between. In germline, CDR1 is SGHVS, CDR2 FNYEAQ. The CDR3 loop spans 13 amino acids. DNA of the CDR3: TGTGCCAGCAGCTTGAAGGAGTCCTACGAGCAGTACTTC. Residues: CASSLKESYEQYF.

V and J are TRBV4-1 and TRBJ2-5, with 9 bases lining up with TRBD2. CDR3 length: 16 residues. CDR1 MGHRA and CDR2 YSYEKL come from the germline V gene. V shed 0 bases and J 0 bases; nucleotides not matched to a gene: 2. The CDR3 sequence is CASSQDTSGHQETQYF. CDR3 DNA sequence: TGCGCCAGCAGCCAAGACACTAGCGGGCACCAAGAGACCCAGTACTTC.

The rearrangement uses TRBV5-1 and TRBJ2-5; TRBD2 matches at 8 bases. Trimming took 5 bases from V and 2 from J; bases not matched to a gene: 20. The CDR3 runs to 19 residues. The germline CDR1 and CDR2 sequences are SGHRS and YFSETQ. DNA of the CDR3: TGCGCCAGCAGACGTTCCGGGACTAGAAAGGTAGGGTCACAAGAGACCCAGTACTTC. The encoded protein is CASRRSGTRKVGSQETQYF.

This rearrangement joins TRBV7-2 to TRBJ2-5; D is uncertain. V dropped 2 bases and J dropped 1 base, with 14 bases sitting between them. The CDR3 sequence is 16 residues long. CDR1 is SGHTA, CDR2 FQGNSA, per germline. The CDR3 DNA is TGTGCCAGCAGCTTATCGAATTCCGGCGGCCAAGAGACCCAGTACTTC. Translation gives CASSLSNSGGQETQYF. Combining the CDR3 with reference TRBV7-2 and TRBJ2-5 gives the whole variable domain GAGVSQSPSNKVTEKGKDVELRCDPISGHTALYWYRQSLGQGLEFLIYFQGNSAPDKSGLPSDRFSAERTGGSVSTLTIQRTQQEDSAVYLCASSLSNSGGQETQYFGPGTRLLVL.

The chain joins TRBV5-1 to TRBJ2-7, with D perhaps matching TRBD1 (5 bases). V shed 4 bases and J shed 2 bases, with 13 bases lying between them. CDR3 length: 14 residues. Looked up from germline, CDR1 is SGHRS and CDR2 is YFSETQ. CDR3 residues: CASSLDRVTYEQYF. CDR3 sequence (DNA): TGCGCCAGCAGCCTTGACAGAGTTACCTACGAGCAGTACTTC. The full variable domain, completed using reference TRBV5-1 and TRBJ2-7, is KAGVTQTPRYLIKTRGQQVTLSCSPISGHRSVSWYQQTPGQGLQFLFEYFSETQRNKGNFPGRFSGRQFSNSRSEMNVSTLELGDSALYLCASSLDRVTYEQYFGPGTRLTVT.

CDR3 amino acids: CASRRGVGDRGRTGELFF. DNA for the CDR3: TGTGCCAGCAGGAGGGGAGTTGGGGACAGGGGTCGCACCGGGGAGCTGTTTTTT. The chain has TRBV2 and TRBJ2-2; TRBD1 agrees at 10 bases. Germline CDR1 is SNHLY and CDR2 is FYNNEI. The CDR3 runs 18 residues. V lost 6 bases to trimming and J lost 4 bases; unmatched junction nucleotides: 14.

The V call is TRBV27, the J call TRBJ1-5; TRBD1 matches at 9 bases. V shed 4 bases, J shed 4 bases, and the junction held 8 bases outside the gene matches. The CDR3 sequence is 16 residues long. In germline, CDR1 is MNHEY, CDR2 SMNVEV (reference sequence). The CDR3 DNA is TGTGCCAGCAGTTACGCTGGGACAGGGCGAAATCAGCCCCAGCATTTT. Its translation: CASSYAGTGRNQPQHF.